The 18 T cell receptor beta chains presented below share a single source sample, sequenced in a study of response to subunit inactivated influenza vaccine. In TCRdb, the RT-PCR reads were re-called with MiXCR into one record per CDR3 protein. Among under 550,000 distinct CDR3 sequences listed, roughly 7.9% were seen once. The starting material was PBMCs from blood, obtained around 2 years after vaccination. The receptors were sampled from a man between 45 and 75 years old who received an inactivated influenza vaccine.

The chain employs TRBV5-1 and TRBJ2-1; D is undetermined. Germline V gives CDR1 SGHRS, CDR2 YFSETQ. Trimming cost V 6 bases and J 3 bases, with 10 bases left between them. The CDR3 extends over 13 amino acids. CDR3 loop: CASIPDNYNEQFF. In nucleotides, the CDR3 is TGCGCCAGCATCCCCGACAACTACAATGAGCAGTTCTTC.

This clonotype has at least ten counts. This chain links TRBV20-1 with TRBJ2-5, with a possible D match to TRBD2 (5 bases). Trimming left V 3 bases short and J 4 bases short, with 12 bases between. The CDR3 consists of 13 residues. The germline CDR1 and CDR2 sequences are DFQATT and SNEGSKA (reference sequence). The CDR3: CSASELGGETQYF. CDR3 nucleotides: TGCAGTGCTAGCGAGCTCGGAGGAGAGACCCAGTACTTC.

This clonotype came up many times. CDR3 in amino acids: CASSQGGSGQPQHF. The DNA of the CDR3 is TGTGCCAGCAGCCAAGGCGGGAGTGGCCAGCCCCAGCATTTT. The chain links TRBV3-1 to TRBJ1-5, with D hard to call. Deletions cut 1 base from V and 7 bases from J, with 11 bases between. This CDR3 is built from 14 residues. In germline, CDR1 is LGHDT, CDR2 YNNKEL (reference sequence). Looking up the rest from reference TRBV3-1 and TRBJ1-5 gives the full variable domain: DTAVSQTPKYLVTQMGNDKSIKCEQNLGHDTMYWYKQDSKKFLKIMFSYNNKELIINETVPNRFSPKSPDKAHLNLHINSLELGDSAVYFCASSQGGSGQPQHFGDGTRLSIL.

This clonotype has more than one count but fewer than ten. The rearrangement links TRBV20-1 to TRBJ2-1; possible D gene TRBD1, 5 bases. The CDR3 consists of 10 residues. The ends were cut back, 3 bases at V and 12 bases at J, with 9 bases in the middle. Germline lookup yields CDR1 DFQATT and CDR2 SNEGSKA (reference sequence). The CDR3 DNA reads as TGCAGTGCTAGGGCAGGGTGGCAGTTCTTC. Its protein is CSARAGWQFF.

This clonotype was counted at least ten times. The chain has TRBV3-1 and TRBJ1-1; D gene ambiguous. V shed 1 base and J shed 6 bases, with 12 bases lying between them. From germline, CDR1 is LGHDT and CDR2 YNNKEL (reference sequence). The CDR3 has 14 amino acids. CDR3: CASSQGTGSSEAFF. Written as DNA, the CDR3 is TGTGCCAGCAGCCAAGGAACCGGCTCCTCTGAAGCTTTCTTT.

This chain uses TRBV14 with TRBJ2-1, with 7 bases matching TRBD1. V shed 4 bases, J shed 10 bases, and the junction held 16 bases outside the gene matches. The CDR3 extends over 16 amino acids. Germline CDR1 and CDR2: SGHDN and FVKESK. The CDR3 protein is CASSPTVMGQLQEQFF. CDR3 bases: TGTGCCAGCAGCCCGACCGTCATGGGACAGTTGCAAGAGCAGTTCTTC.

The chain links TRBV27 to TRBJ2-7; D could derive from TRBD1 or TRBD2 (5 bases each). Deletions cut 6 bases from V and 2 bases from J, with 20 bases between. The CDR3 spans 16 residues. Germline V gene sequence: CDR1 MNHEY, CDR2 SMNVEV (reference sequence). DNA for the CDR3: TGTGCCAGCAGACCACACCGGGGCCCTTCCCCCTACGAGCAGTACTTC. Translating gives CASRPHRGPSPYEQYF.

The chain recombines TRBV19 with TRBJ2-7; D could derive from TRBD1 or TRBD2 (6 bases each). The V gene's germline CDR1 is LNHDA and CDR2 SQIVND (reference sequence). V dropped 4 bases and J dropped 3 bases, with 16 bases sitting between them. This CDR3 has 15 residues. The CDR3 loop is CASSKGGVGNYEQYF. The CDR3 region has the DNA TGTGCCAGTAGTAAGGGGGGCGTGGGAAACTACGAGCAGTACTTC.

The sample holds many counts of this clonotype. The chain is built from TRBV4-3 and TRBJ1-5; 10 bases align to TRBD1. The CDR3 covers 14 residues. The J segment lost 5 bases and the V segment lost 5 bases, leaving 3 bases of the junction unmatched. Per germline, CDR1 LGHNA and CDR2 YSLEER. DNA of the CDR3: TGCGCCAGCAGCATGGACAGGGGGTATCAGCCCCAGCATTTT. Translating it yields CASSMDRGYQPQHF.

This clonotype was seen many times. The chain combines TRBV20-1 with TRBJ2-4; D not resolved. The CDR3 spans 19 residues. Per germline, CDR1 DFQATT and CDR2 SNEGSKA (reference sequence). Trimming removed 0 bases from V and 0 bases from J, with 21 bases in between. DNA for the CDR3: TGCAGTGCTAGAGACCGGAGACCCAGCCTTGAAGGAGCCAAAAACATTCAGTACTTC. Protein: CSARDRRPSLEGAKNIQYF.

This clonotype came up many times. The gene calls are TRBV28 and TRBJ1-2; D unresolved. V was trimmed by 2 bases and J by 5 bases, leaving 18 bases between them. CDR3 length: 16 residues. The germline V gene has CDR1 MDHEN and CDR2 SYDVKM. CDR3 residues: CASSLVSGSTRYGYTF. CDR3 DNA sequence: TGTGCCAGCAGTTTAGTTTCGGGCAGTACCCGATATGGCTACACCTTC.

This clonotype appeared many times. J is TRBJ2-7 and V is TRBV6-2 or TRBV6-3; tentative D call: TRBD1 (6 bases). This CDR3 is built from 15 residues. Germline V lookup: CDR1 MNHEY, CDR2 SVGEGT. Trimming took 6 bases from V and 4 from J, leaving 19 bases between them. CDR3 residues: CASSSQQGSFYEQYF. Written as DNA, the CDR3 is TGTGCCAGCAGCTCCCAACAGGGATCATTTTACGAGCAGTACTTC.

This chain joins TRBV19 and TRBJ1-5, with TRBD1 matching over 7 bases. Losses at the gene ends were 1 base for V and 9 bases for J; bases not matched to a gene: 6. Per the germline V gene, CDR1 is LNHDA and CDR2 is SQIVND (reference sequence). CDR3 length: 14 amino acids. CDR3 sequence reads: CASSIGTGKGPQHF. The CDR3 nucleotides read TGTGCCAGTAGTATAGGGACAGGCAAAGGGCCCCAGCATTTT.

This chain links TRBV20-1 with TRBJ2-7; 9 bases fit TRBD1. The CDR3 loop spans 14 amino acids. The trim removed 1 base at V and 3 bases at J, leaving 4 bases unmatched. Germline assignment: CDR1 DFQATT and CDR2 SNEGSKA (reference sequence). CDR3 region: CSARVKTGGYEQYF. DNA for the CDR3: TGCAGTGCTAGAGTAAAGACAGGGGGCTACGAGCAGTACTTC.

V and J are TRBV6-2 or TRBV6-3 and TRBJ1-2; 8 nucleotides match TRBD1. V gave up 6 bases and J gave up 0 bases; unmatched junction bases: 3. This CDR3 is built from 14 residues. The germline CDR1 and CDR2 sequences are MNHEY and SVGEGT. CDR3 sequence reads: CASRVGQANYGYTF. The CDR3 DNA is TGTGCCAGCAGAGTGGGACAGGCTAACTATGGCTACACCTTC.

This clonotype turned up a few times. This chain links TRBV29-1 with TRBJ2-5, with 13 positions matching TRBD2. Germline CDR1 and CDR2: SQVTM and ANQGSEA. Unmatched junction bases numbered 7, after V lost 6 bases and J lost 6 bases. The CDR3 spans 14 residues. CDR3 sequence reads: CSVLLAGGRQTQYF. The CDR3 DNA follows: TGCAGCGTCTTACTAGCGGGAGGGCGGCAGACCCAGTACTTC.

The table lists this clonotype with a few counts. The CDR3 sequence is CASARDNTGELFF. In DNA form, the CDR3 reads TGTGCTAGCGCGCGAGATAACACCGGGGAGCTGTTTTTT. The genes are TRBV12-5 and TRBJ2-2, with no clear D. The V and J ends lost 9 bases and 2 bases respectively, with 10 bases between them. The CDR3 runs 13 residues. Germline V lookup: CDR1 LGHNT, CDR2 FRNRAP.

Many counts were recorded for this clonotype. The CDR3 DNA follows: TGTGCCAGCAGTCCCGGGGACAGAGAAAACACTGAAGCTTTCTTT. Protein product: CASSPGDRENTEAFF. The chain carries TRBV28 and TRBJ1-1; 7 bases are shared with TRBD1. The germline V gene has CDR1 MDHEN and CDR2 SYDVKM. With 5 bases clipped from V and 2 bases from J, the junction kept 8 bases outside the gene matches. This CDR3 is built from 15 residues.